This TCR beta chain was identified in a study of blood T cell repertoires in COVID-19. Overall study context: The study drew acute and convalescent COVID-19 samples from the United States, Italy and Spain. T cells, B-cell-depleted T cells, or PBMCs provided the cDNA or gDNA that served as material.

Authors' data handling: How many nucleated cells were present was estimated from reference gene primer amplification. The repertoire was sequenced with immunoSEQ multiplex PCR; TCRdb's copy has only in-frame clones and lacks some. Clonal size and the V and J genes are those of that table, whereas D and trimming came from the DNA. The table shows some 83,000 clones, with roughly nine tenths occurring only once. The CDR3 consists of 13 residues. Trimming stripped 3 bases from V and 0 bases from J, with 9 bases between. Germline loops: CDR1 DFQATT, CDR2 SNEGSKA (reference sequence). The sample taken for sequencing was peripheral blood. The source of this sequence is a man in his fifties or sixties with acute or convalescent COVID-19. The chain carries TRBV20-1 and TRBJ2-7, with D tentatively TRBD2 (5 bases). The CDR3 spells CSASGLSSYEQYV. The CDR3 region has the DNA TGCAGTGCTAGTGGACTCAGCTCCTACGAGCAGTACGTC.